This entry describes one T cell receptor (beta chain). This specimen comes from a study of shared clonotypes between healthy human individuals. Clones were read by immunoSEQ multiplex PCR, and TCRdb kept only the in-frame ones, dropping some. The table includes roughly 2.2 million clones, 85% to 95% detected once. This CDR3 is built from 10 residues. Trimming took 8 bases from V and 5 from J, leaving 9 bases between them. Per germline, CDR1 SQVTM and CDR2 ANQGSEA. The V and J genes are TRBV29-1 and TRBJ2-5; D not resolved. The specimen was naive CD4+ T cells from PBMCs. Subset here: CD45RA+ positively selected. This TCR was recovered from a man between 18 and 35 years old in good health. Some clones in this sample may be carry-over from other donors' samples. Here the CDR3 DNA reads TGCAGCTCCACTGGGGAGACCCAGTACTTC. It yields the protein CSSTGETQYF.